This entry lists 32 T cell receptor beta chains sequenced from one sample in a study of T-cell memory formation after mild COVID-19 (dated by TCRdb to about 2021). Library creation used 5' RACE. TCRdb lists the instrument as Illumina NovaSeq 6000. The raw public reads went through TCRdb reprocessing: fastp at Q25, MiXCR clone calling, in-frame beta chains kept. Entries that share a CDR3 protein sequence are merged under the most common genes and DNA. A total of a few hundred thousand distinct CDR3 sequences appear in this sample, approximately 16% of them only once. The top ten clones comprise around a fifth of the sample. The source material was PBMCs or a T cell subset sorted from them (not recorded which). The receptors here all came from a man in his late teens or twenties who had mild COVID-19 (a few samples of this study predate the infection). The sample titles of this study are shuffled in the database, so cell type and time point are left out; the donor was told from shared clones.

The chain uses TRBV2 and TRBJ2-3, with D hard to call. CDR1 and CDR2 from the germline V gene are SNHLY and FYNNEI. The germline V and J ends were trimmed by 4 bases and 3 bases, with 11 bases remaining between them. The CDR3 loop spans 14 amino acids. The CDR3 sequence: CASSAGVGTDTQYF. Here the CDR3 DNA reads TGTGCCAGCAGTGCTGGGGTAGGAACAGATACGCAGTATTTT.

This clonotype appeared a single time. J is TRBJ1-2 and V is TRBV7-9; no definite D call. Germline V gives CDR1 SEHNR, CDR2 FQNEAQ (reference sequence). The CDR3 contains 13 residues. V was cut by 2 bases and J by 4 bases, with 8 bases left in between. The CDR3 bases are TGTGCCAGCAGCTTACAGCGGACCTATGGCTACACCTTC. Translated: CASSLQRTYGYTF.

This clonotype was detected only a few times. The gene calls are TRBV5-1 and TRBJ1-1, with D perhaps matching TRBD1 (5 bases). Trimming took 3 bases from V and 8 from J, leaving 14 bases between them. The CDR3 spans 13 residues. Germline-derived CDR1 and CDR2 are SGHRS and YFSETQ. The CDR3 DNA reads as TGCGCCAGCAGCTCTGGCTACCGGGGGGAAGCTTTCTTT. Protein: CASSSGYRGEAFF.

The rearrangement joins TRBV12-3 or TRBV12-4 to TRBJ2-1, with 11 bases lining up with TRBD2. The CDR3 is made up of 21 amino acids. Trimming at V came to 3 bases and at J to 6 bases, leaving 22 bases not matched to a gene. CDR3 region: CASSFRVGFSGGARNPNEQFF. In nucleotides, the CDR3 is TGTGCCAGCAGTTTTAGGGTCGGGTTTAGCGGGGGGGCCCGGAACCCCAATGAGCAGTTCTTC.

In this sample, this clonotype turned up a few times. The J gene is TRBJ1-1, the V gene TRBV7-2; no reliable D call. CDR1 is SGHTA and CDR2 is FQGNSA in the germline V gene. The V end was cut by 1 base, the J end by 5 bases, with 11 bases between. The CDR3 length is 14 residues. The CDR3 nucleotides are TGTGCCAGCAGCTTAGTCACCCGCCGGACTGAAGCTTTCTTT. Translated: CASSLVTRRTEAFF. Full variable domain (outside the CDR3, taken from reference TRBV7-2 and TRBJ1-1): GAGVSQSPSNKVTEKGKDVELRCDPISGHTALYWYRQSLGQGLEFLIYFQGNSAPDKSGLPSDRFSAERTGGSVSTLTIQRTQQEDSAVYLCASSLVTRRTEAFFGQGTRLTVV.

CDR3 bases: TGCGCCAGCAGTCAGGGGACAGGTTCACCCCTCCACTTT. It codes for CASSQGTGSPLHF. The rearrangement links TRBV5-1 to TRBJ1-6, with 8 bases fitting TRBD1. Germline CDR1 SGHRS, CDR2 YFSETQ. The CDR3 covers 13 residues. V lost 5 bases, J lost 9 bases, and 4 bases stayed unmatched.

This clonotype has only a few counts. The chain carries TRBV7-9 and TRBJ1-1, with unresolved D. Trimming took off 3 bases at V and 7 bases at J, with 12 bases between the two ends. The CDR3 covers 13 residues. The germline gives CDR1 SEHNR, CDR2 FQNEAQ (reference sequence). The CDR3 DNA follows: TGTGCCAGCAGCTTTTGGGCAGAAAGTGAAGCTTTCTTT. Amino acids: CASSFWAESEAFF.

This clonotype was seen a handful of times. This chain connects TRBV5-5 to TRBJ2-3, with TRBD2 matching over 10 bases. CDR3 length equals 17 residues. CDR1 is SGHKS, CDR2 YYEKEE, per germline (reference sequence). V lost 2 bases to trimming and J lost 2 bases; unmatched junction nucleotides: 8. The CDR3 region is CASSFSGGATNTDTQYF. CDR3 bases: TGTGCCAGCAGCTTCAGCGGGGGGGCGACAAACACAGATACGCAGTATTTT.

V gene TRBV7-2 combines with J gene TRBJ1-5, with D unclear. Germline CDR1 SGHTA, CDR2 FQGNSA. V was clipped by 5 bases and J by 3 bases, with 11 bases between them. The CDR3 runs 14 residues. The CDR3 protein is CASSDRGFNQPQHF. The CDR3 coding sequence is TGTGCCAGCAGCGATAGAGGTTTCAATCAGCCCCAGCATTTT.

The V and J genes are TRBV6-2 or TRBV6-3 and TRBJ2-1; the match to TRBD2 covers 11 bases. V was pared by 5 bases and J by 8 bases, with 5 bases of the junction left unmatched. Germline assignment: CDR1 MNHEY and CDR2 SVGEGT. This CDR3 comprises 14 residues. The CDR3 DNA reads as TGTGCCAGCAGTGGGACTAGCGGATGGGATGAGCAGTTCTTC. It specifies CASSGTSGWDEQFF.

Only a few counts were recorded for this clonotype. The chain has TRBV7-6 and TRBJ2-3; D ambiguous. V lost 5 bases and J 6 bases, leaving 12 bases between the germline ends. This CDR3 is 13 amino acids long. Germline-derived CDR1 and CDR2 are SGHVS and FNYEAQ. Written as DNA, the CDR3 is TGTGCCAGCAGCCCAGCACTGGGGGATACGCAGTATTTT. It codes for CASSPALGDTQYF.

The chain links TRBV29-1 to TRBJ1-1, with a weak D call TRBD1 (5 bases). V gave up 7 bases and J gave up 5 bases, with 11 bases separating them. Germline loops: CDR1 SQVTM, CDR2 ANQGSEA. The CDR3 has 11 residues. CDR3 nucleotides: TGCAGCGACCAGGGAGGGACTGAAGCTTTCTTT. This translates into CSDQGGTEAFF.

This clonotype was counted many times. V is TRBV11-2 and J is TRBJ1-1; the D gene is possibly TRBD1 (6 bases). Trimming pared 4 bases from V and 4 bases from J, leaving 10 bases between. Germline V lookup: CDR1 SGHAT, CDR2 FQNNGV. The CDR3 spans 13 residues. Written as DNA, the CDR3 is TGTGCCAGCAGCTCAGGACAGACCACTGAAGCTTTCTTT. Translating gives CASSSGQTTEAFF.

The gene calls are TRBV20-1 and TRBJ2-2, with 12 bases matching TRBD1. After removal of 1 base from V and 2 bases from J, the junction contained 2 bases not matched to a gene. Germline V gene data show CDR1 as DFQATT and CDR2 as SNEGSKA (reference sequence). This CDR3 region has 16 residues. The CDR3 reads CSARVGTGGNTGELFF. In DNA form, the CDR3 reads TGCAGTGCTAGAGTTGGGACAGGGGGCAACACCGGGGAGCTGTTTTTT.

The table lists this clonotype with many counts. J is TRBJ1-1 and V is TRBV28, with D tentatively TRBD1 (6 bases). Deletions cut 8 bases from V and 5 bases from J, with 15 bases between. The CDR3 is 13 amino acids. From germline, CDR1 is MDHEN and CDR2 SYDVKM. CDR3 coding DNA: TGTGCCAGCGTATGGGGGGGCAGGACTGAAGCTTTCTTT. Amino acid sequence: CASVWGGRTEAFF.

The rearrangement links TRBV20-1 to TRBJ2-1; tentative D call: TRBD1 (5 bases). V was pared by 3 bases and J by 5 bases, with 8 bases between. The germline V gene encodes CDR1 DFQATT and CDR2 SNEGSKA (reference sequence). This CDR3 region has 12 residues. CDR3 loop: CSASRVHNEQFF. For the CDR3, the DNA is TGCAGTGCTAGCAGGGTCCACAATGAGCAGTTCTTC.

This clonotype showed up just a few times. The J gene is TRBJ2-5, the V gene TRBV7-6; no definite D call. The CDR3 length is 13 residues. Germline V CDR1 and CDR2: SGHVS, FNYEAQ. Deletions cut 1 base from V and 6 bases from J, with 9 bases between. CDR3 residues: CASSLELVKTQYF. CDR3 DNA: TGTGCCAGCAGCTTAGAGCTCGTAAAGACCCAGTACTTC.

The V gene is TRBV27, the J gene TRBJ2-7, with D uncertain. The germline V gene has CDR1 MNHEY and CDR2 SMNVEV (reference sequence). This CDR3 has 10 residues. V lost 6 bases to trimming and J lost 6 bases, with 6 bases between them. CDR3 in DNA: TGTGCCAGCAGCTATAGCGAGCAGTACTTC. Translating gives CASSYSEQYF.

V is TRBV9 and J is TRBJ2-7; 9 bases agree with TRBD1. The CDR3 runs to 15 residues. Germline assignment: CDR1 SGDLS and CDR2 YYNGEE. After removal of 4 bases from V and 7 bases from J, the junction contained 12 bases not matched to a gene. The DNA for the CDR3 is TGTGCCAGCAGCCCGATGGGGACAGGGAGCGAAGAGCAGTACTTC. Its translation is CASSPMGTGSEEQYF.

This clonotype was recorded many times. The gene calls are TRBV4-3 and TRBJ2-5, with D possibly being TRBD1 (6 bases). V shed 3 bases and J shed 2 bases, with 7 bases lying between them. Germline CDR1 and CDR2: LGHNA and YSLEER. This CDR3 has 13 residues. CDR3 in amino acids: CASSHGQQETQYF. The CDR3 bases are TGCGCCAGCAGCCACGGACAGCAAGAGACCCAGTACTTC.

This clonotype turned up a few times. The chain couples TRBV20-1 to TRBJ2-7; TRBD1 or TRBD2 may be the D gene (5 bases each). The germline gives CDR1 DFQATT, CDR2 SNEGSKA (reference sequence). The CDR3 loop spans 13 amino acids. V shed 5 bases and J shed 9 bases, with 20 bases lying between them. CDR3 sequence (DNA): TGCAGTGCTCAGAAACCGGGACGGCAAGGGCAGTACTTC. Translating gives CSAQKPGRQGQYF.

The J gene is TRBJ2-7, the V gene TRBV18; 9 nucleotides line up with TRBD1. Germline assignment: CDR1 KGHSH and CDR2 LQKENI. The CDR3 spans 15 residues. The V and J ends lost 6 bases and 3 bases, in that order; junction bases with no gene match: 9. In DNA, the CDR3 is TGTGCCAGCTCCCCGGGACAGGGTGTTTACTACGAGCAGTACTTC. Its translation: CASSPGQGVYYEQYF.

The DNA for the CDR3 is TGTGCCAGCAGTTACTCGAAGGCCAGGGGGCTCACAGATACGCAGTATTTT. Translation gives CASSYSKARGLTDTQYF. The genes are TRBV6-5 and TRBJ2-3, with 8 positions matching TRBD1. Germline loops: CDR1 MNHEY, CDR2 SVGAGI. J lost 2 bases, V lost 0 bases, and 7 bases had no gene match. The length of the CDR3 is 17 residues.

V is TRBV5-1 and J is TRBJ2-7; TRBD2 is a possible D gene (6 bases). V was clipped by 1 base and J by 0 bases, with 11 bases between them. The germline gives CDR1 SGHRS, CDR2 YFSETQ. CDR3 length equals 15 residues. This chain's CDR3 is CASSLLAGPSYEQYF. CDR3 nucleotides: TGCGCCAGCAGCTTGCTTGCGGGACCCTCCTACGAGCAGTACTTC.

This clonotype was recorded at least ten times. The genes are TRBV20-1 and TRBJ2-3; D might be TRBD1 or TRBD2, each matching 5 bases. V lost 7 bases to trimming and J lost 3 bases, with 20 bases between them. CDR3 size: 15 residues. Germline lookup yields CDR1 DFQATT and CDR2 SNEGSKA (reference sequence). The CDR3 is CSVRPGTSSTDTQYF. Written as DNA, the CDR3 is TGCAGTGTTCGACCCGGGACCTCGAGTACAGATACGCAGTATTTT.

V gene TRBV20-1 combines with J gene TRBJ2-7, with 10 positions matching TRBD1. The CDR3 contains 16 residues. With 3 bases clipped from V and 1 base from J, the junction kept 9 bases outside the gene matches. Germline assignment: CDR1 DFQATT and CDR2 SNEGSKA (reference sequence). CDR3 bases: TGCAGTGCTAGCCGGGACAGGGGATTTCCGTCCTACGAGCAGTACTTC. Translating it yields CSASRDRGFPSYEQYF.

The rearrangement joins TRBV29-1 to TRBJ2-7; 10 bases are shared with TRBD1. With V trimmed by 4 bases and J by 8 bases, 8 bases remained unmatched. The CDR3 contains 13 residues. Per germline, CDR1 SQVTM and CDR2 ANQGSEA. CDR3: CSVVGDRGYQQYF. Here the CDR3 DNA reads TGCAGCGTTGTGGGGGACAGGGGATACCAGCAGTACTTC.

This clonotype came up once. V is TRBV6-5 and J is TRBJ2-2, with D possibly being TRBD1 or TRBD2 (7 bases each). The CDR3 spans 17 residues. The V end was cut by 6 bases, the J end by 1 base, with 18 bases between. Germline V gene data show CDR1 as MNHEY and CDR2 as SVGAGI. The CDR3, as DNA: TGTGCCAGCAGCACCAGTCAGGGGGGGTGGAACACCGGGGAGCTGTTTTTT. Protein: CASSTSQGGWNTGELFF.

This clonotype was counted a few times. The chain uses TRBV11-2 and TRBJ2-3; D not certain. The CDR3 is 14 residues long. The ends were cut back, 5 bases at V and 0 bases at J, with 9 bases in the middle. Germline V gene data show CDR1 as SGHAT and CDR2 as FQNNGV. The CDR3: CASSPLSSTDTQYF. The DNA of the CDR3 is TGTGCCAGCAGCCCCCTATCTAGCACAGATACGCAGTATTTT. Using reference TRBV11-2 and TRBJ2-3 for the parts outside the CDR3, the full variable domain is EAGVAQSPRYKIIEKRQSVAFWCNPISGHATLYWYQQILGQGPKLLIQFQNNGVVDDSQLPKDRFSAERLKGVDSTLKIQPAKLEDSAVYLCASSPLSSTDTQYFGPGTRLTVL.

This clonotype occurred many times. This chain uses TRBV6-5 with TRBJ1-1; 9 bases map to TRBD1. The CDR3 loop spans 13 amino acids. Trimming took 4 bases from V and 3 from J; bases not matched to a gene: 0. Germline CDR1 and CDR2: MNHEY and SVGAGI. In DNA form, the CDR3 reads TGTGCCAGCAGTTGGACAGGGGACACTGAAGCTTTCTTT. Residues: CASSWTGDTEAFF.

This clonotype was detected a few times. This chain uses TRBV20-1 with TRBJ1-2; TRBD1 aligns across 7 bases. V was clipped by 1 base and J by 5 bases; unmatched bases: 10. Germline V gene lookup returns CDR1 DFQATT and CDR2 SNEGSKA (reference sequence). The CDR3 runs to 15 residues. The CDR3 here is CSARGQGLAGYGYTF. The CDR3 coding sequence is TGCAGTGCTAGAGGACAGGGCCTGGCGGGGTATGGCTACACCTTC.

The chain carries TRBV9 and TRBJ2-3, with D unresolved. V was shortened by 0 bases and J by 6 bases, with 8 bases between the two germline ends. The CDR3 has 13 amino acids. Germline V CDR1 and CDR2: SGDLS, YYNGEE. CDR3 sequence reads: CASSVGVGDTQYF. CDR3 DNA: TGTGCCAGCAGCGTAGGTGTTGGCGATACGCAGTATTTT.